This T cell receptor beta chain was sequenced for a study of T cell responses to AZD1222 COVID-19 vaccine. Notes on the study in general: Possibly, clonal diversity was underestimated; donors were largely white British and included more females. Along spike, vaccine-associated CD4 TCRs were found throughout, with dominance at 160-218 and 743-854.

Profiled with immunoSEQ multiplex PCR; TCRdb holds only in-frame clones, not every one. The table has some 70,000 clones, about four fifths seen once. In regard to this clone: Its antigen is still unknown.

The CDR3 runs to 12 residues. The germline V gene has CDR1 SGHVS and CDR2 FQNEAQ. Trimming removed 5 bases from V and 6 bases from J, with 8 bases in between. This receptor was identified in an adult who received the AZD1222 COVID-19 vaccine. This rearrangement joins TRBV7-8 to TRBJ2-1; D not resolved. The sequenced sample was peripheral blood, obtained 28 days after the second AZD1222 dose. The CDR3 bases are TGTGCCAGCAGCCCTACGGGCAATGAGCAGTTCTTC. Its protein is CASSPTGNEQFF.